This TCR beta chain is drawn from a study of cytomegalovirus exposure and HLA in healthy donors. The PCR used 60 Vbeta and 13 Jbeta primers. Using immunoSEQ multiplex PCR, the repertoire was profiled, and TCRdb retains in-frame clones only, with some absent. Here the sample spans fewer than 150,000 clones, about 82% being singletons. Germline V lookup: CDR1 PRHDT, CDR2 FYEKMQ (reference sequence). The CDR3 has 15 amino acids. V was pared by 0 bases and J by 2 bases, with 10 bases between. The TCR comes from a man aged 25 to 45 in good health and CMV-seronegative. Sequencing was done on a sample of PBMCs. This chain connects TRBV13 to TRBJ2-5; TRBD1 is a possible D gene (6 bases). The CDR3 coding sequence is TGTGCCAGCAGCTTAGGGGACAGACTACAAGAGACCCAGTACTTC. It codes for CASSLGDRLQETQYF.